This T cell receptor (beta chain) was documented in a study of T cell repertoires in cytomegalovirus infection. About the research overall: The authors used CMV epitopes that were HLA-C-restricted (recently identified) and HLA-B-restricted (well studied). Whole-study findings and limits: HLA-C-restricted CMV clonotypes gave the most frequent clonotype in two of eight donors. Of the TCR beta families, the public ones yielded a cumulative frequency that identified carriers of CMV plus the relevant HLA.

Germline CDR1 reads LNHDA; CDR2 reads SQIVND (reference sequence). Trimming shortened V by 8 bases and J by 2 bases, and 22 bases separated the two germline ends. The CDR3 sequence is 17 residues long. TCRdb recomputed calls from the reads with MiXCR, one row per CDR3 protein. The sample holds about 890,000 distinct CDR3 sequences, around 32% seen once. To note about this clonotype: Its antigen is not known.

The chain has TRBV19 and TRBJ2-1; no reliable D call. Sequencing was performed on cultured CD8+ T cells from PBMCs, taken from culture after CMV antigen stimulation. This clonotype was obtained from a human donor in good health (CMV status not recorded). Some clones in this sample may be carry-over from other donors' samples. The CDR3: CASAQDLRRYTYNEQFF. The CDR3 coding sequence is TGTGCCAGTGCTCAAGATTTAAGACGGTATACCTACAATGAGCAGTTCTTC.